This T cell receptor beta chain was identified in a study of T-cell reconstitution after alpha-beta-depleted transplantation in children. General study points: A year had passed since transplant, and T-cell counts and diversity by then came mostly from newly produced T cells. Expanded graft clones numbering several hundred reportedly gave rise to alpha-beta T cells about two months after transplant. Where some patients showed high TCRbeta diversity at day 60, it came from recipient T cells and thymic progenitors that had survived.

With respect to this clonotype: Its specificity is not known.

Germline CDR1 SGHRS, CDR2 YFSETQ. V lost 6 bases, J lost 6 bases, and 19 bases lay in between. The CDR3 runs 14 residues. As it was prepared, the TCRbeta library received unique molecular identifiers. TCRdb re-derived calls from the PCR reads in MiXCR, one entry per CDR3 protein. Among some 260,000 distinct CDR3 sequences listed, about 24% were seen once. This sequence was found in a female patient aged 2-9 years who had a stem cell transplant for congenital amegakaryocytic thrombocytopenia, so the T cells may come from the graft donor. The specimen was PBMCs, mostly from graft donor cells, collected 360 days after TCRalphabeta/CD19-depleted stem cell transplant. V usage is TRBV5-1 and J usage is TRBJ2-7; D remains unclear. This CDR3 is CASMRDGLSPEQYF. CDR3 bases: TGCGCCAGCATGCGAGACGGCCTCTCACCCGAGCAGTACTTC. The variable domain in full, with the rest retrieved from reference TRBV5-1 and TRBJ2-7, is KAGVTQTPRYLIKTRGQQVTLSCSPISGHRSVSWYQQTPGQGLQFLFEYFSETQRNKGNFPGRFSGRQFSNSRSEMNVSTLELGDSALYLCASMRDGLSPEQYFGPGTRLTVT.